A selection of T cell receptor beta chains follows, all from one sample in a study of response to subunit inactivated influenza vaccine. TCRdb ran MiXCR on the RT-PCR reads and lists one entry per CDR3 protein. The table lists over 800,000 distinct CDR3 sequences, 20% to 25% of them singletons, with about 9.4% in the top ten. Source: PBMCs from blood, taken roughly 5 days after vaccination. The source is a man between 45 and 60 years old who received an inactivated influenza vaccine. The CDR3 runs from the conserved cysteine through the conserved F or W. D genes are given only for firm matches. A clone size is listed for some rows: how often the clone was seen (once, few, many), or a class if it is expanded.

d_call: TRBD1; v_call: TRBV6-1; j_call: TRBJ2-5; clone_size: few; cdr3_nt: TGTGCCAGCAGCCAAACCTGGACAGGGAGCTACCAAGAGACCCAGTACTTC; cdr3_aa: CASSQTWTGSYQETQYF
d_call: .; v_call: TRBV15; j_call: TRBJ1-1; clone_size: .; cdr3_nt: TGTGCCACCAGCAGAGATCCCAAAGGTGGCACTGAAGCTTTCTTT; cdr3_aa: CATSRDPKGGTEAFF
d_call: TRBD2; v_call: TRBV7-3; j_call: TRBJ2-1; clone_size: .; cdr3_nt: TGTGCCAGCAGCTTCCAAACTAGCGGCCACAATGAGCAGTTCTTC; cdr3_aa: CASSFQTSGHNEQFF
d_call: .; v_call: TRBV20-1; j_call: TRBJ2-3; clone_size: .; cdr3_nt: TGCAGTGCTAGGGGGACGGCCTCCGGCGATACGCAGTATTTT; cdr3_aa: CSARGTASGDTQYF
d_call: TRBD2; v_call: TRBV6-2/TRBV6-3; j_call: TRBJ2-7; clone_size: few; cdr3_nt: TGTGCCAGCAGTCGGCCTGGACTAGCTGTCGAGCAGTACTTC; cdr3_aa: CASSRPGLAVEQYF
d_call: .; v_call: TRBV20-1; j_call: TRBJ1-2; clone_size: .; cdr3_nt: TGCAGTGCAAGGACAACTCCTTCCTATGGCTACACCTTC; cdr3_aa: CSARTTPSYGYTF
d_call: TRBD2; v_call: TRBV7-2; j_call: TRBJ2-7; clone_size: few; cdr3_nt: TGTGCCAGCAGCTTACGGGCTAGCGGGGTTGTCGAGCAGTACTTC; cdr3_aa: CASSLRASGVVEQYF
d_call: .; v_call: TRBV4-1; j_call: TRBJ1-5; clone_size: .; cdr3_nt: TGCGCCAGCAGCCAAGATTACAGGGCTCAACAGCCCCAGCATTTT; cdr3_aa: CASSQDYRAQQPQHF
d_call: .; v_call: TRBV6-6; j_call: TRBJ2-7; clone_size: .; cdr3_nt: TGTGCCAGCAGTTACTCAACCATTTACGAGCAGTACTTC; cdr3_aa: CASSYSTIYEQYF
d_call: .; v_call: TRBV24-1; j_call: TRBJ1-5; clone_size: few; cdr3_nt: TGTGCCACCAGTGAGCAGAATCAGCCCCAGCATTTT; cdr3_aa: CATSEQNQPQHF
d_call: .; v_call: TRBV11-2; j_call: TRBJ1-3; clone_size: many; cdr3_nt: TGTGCCAGCAGCCAAACAGGGTCCGGAAACACCATATATTTT; cdr3_aa: CASSQTGSGNTIYF
d_call: TRBD2; v_call: TRBV3-1; j_call: TRBJ2-2; clone_size: .; cdr3_nt: TGTGCCAGCAGCTTACTAGCGGGTGGGGAGCTGTTTTTT; cdr3_aa: CASSLLAGGELFF
d_call: TRBD2; v_call: TRBV5-1; j_call: TRBJ2-1; clone_size: .; cdr3_nt: TGCGCCAGCAGCTTGGGGGGGGGAGTAGCCTACAATGAGCAGTTCTTC; cdr3_aa: CASSLGGGVAYNEQFF
d_call: TRBD1; v_call: TRBV7-2; j_call: TRBJ2-2; clone_size: .; cdr3_nt: TGTGCCAGCAGCTTAGATGGGACAGGGGGGACCGGGGAGCTGTTTTTT; cdr3_aa: CASSLDGTGGTGELFF
d_call: .; v_call: TRBV20-1; j_call: TRBJ2-7; clone_size: .; cdr3_nt: TGCAGTGCAACGGGCCATTACGAGCAGTACTTC; cdr3_aa: CSATGHYEQYF
d_call: .; v_call: TRBV7-2; j_call: TRBJ2-3; clone_size: .; cdr3_nt: TGTGCCAGCAGCAACAGACAGGTTAGCACAGATACGCAGTATTTT; cdr3_aa: CASSNRQVSTDTQYF
d_call: TRBD1; v_call: TRBV3-1; j_call: TRBJ2-7; clone_size: .; cdr3_nt: TGTGCCAGCAGCCAAGAAGGGGGACAGTCCGAGCAGTACTTC; cdr3_aa: CASSQEGGQSEQYF
d_call: TRBD2; v_call: TRBV9; j_call: TRBJ2-3; clone_size: .; cdr3_nt: TGTGCCAGCAGCGGCATAGCGGGAGACAAGTATTTT; cdr3_aa: CASSGIAGDKYF
d_call: .; v_call: TRBV7-2; j_call: TRBJ1-5; clone_size: .; cdr3_nt: TGTGCCAGCAGCTTAGCGCAGTATAGCAATCAGCCCCAGCATTTT; cdr3_aa: CASSLAQYSNQPQHF